The 32 T cell receptor beta chains below come from one sample, sequenced in a study of blood T cell repertoires in COVID-19. Assay: immunoSEQ multiplex PCR; the TCRdb copy retains only in-frame clones and omits some. The sample has some 210,000 clones, about 88% seen once. The sequenced sample consisted of peripheral blood. The receptors here all came from a woman between 35 and 50 years old with acute or convalescent COVID-19.

V usage is TRBV24-1 and J usage is TRBJ2-1; D uncertain. The CDR3 has 16 residues. CDR1 is KGHDR, CDR2 SFDVKD, per germline. V lost 1 base to trimming and J lost 0 bases, with 9 bases between them. The CDR3 region is CATSDFAETSYNEQFF. As DNA, the CDR3 is TGTGCCACCAGTGATTTCGCGGAAACCTCCTACAATGAGCAGTTCTTC.

The chain links TRBV6-5 to TRBJ1-4, with unresolved D. This CDR3 has 14 residues. Germline V gene lookup returns CDR1 MNHEY and CDR2 SVGAGI. Trimming shortened V by 4 bases and J by 7 bases, and 13 bases separated the two germline ends. The CDR3 DNA sequence: TGTGCCAGCAGTTTTGGAGGGATGAGTGAAAAACTGTTTTTT. Translated: CASSFGGMSEKLFF.

In this sample, this clone turned up once. V usage is TRBV5-1 and J usage is TRBJ2-1; 8 positions match TRBD2. Trimming at V came to 0 bases and at J to 6 bases, leaving 17 bases not matched to a gene. The CDR3 extends over 19 amino acids. Germline CDR1 SGHRS, CDR2 YFSETQ. The CDR3 bases are TGCGCCAGCAGCTTGGGGGGCCCTAGCGGGTCTTGGGGTTTCAATGAGCAGTTCTTC. As protein: CASSLGGPSGSWGFNEQFF. The whole variable domain, remainder taken from reference TRBV5-1 and TRBJ2-1, is KAGVTQTPRYLIKTRGQQVTLSCSPISGHRSVSWYQQTPGQGLQFLFEYFSETQRNKGNFPGRFSGRQFSNSRSEMNVSTLELGDSALYLCASSLGGPSGSWGFNEQFFGPGTRLTVL.

This clone was picked up a small number of times. The chain has TRBV12-3 or TRBV12-4 and TRBJ1-5; a weak D match, TRBD1 (5 bases). V was shortened by 7 bases and J by 9 bases, with 16 bases between the two germline ends. The CDR3 has 13 amino acids. The CDR3, as DNA: TGTGCCAGCATTACCGGGGGGGTCGGGCCCCAGCATTTT. Its translation: CASITGGVGPQHF.

The genes are TRBV29-1 and TRBJ1-1; no clear D. The CDR3 has 13 residues. Germline V gene sequence: CDR1 SQVTM, CDR2 ANQGSEA. The germline V and J ends were trimmed by 4 bases and 8 bases, with 17 bases remaining between them. CDR3 residues: CSVVFSRRTEAFF. CDR3 nucleotides: TGCAGCGTTGTCTTCTCTCGGAGGACGGAAGCTTTCTTT.

This chain uses TRBV12-3 or TRBV12-4 with TRBJ2-3; no clear D. The CDR3 runs to 11 residues. Trimming removed 6 bases at V and 3 bases at J, with 4 bases between. CDR3: CASSPTDTQYF. The CDR3 region has the DNA TGTGCCAGCAGCCCTACAGATACGCAGTATTTT.

This clone was found once. The chain is built from TRBV2 and TRBJ1-2; the match to TRBD1 covers 7 bases. CDR3 size: 14 residues. V was clipped by 6 bases and J by 4 bases; unmatched bases: 8. Germline V CDR1 and CDR2: SNHLY, FYNNEI. The CDR3 nucleotides are TGTGCCAGCAGAGACAGGGATGGGGGCTATGGCTACACCTTC. It translates to CASRDRDGGYGYTF.

This rearrangement joins TRBV27 to TRBJ1-2, with D perhaps TRBD1 (6 bases). V lost 5 bases and J 4 bases, leaving 20 bases between the germline ends. Per germline, CDR1 MNHEY and CDR2 SMNVEV (reference sequence). This CDR3 region has 16 residues. CDR3 DNA sequence: TGTGCCAGCAGTCCTTTATCGACGACAGGAACCTATGGCTACACCTTC. Amino acid sequence: CASSPLSTTGTYGYTF.

CDR3 sequence reads: CASSLGRVEGNTQYF. As DNA, the CDR3 is TGTGCCAGCAGTCTTGGAAGGGTCGAGGGAAATACGCAGTATTTT. The chain links TRBV5-6 to TRBJ2-3, with a weak D call TRBD2 (5 bases). Per the germline V gene, CDR1 is SGHDT and CDR2 is YYEEEE. The ends were cut back, 5 bases at V and 7 bases at J, with 20 bases in the middle. The CDR3 has 15 residues.

The J gene is TRBJ1-2, the V gene TRBV11-2, with D perhaps matching TRBD1 (5 bases). With 4 bases removed from V and 4 bases from J, the gap between germline ends came to 13 bases. Germline V gene sequence: CDR1 SGHAT, CDR2 FQNNGV. This CDR3 has 14 amino acids. CDR3 in DNA: TGTGCCAGCAGCTCATCAGGGATGGTCTATGGCTACACCTTC. This codes for CASSSSGMVYGYTF.

This rearrangement joins TRBV6-2 or TRBV6-3 to TRBJ1-5, with 9 positions matching TRBD1. The V and J ends lost 6 bases and 3 bases, in that order; junction bases with no gene match: 12. The CDR3 sequence is 17 residues long. The V gene's germline CDR1 is MNHEY and CDR2 SVGEGT. Here the CDR3 DNA reads TGTGCCAGCAGCCCTGGTAGGGGACAGGGCTTCAATCAGCCCCAGCATTTT. It is translated as CASSPGRGQGFNQPQHF.

The chain carries TRBV7-8 and TRBJ2-7; 12 nucleotides align to TRBD2. V gave up 5 bases and J gave up 3 bases; unmatched junction bases: 8. The CDR3 consists of 16 residues. The germline V gene has CDR1 SGHVS and CDR2 FQNEAQ. The CDR3 DNA is TGTGCCAGCAGCCGAGGCACTAGCGGGGGGAACTACGAGCAGTACGTC. This encodes CASSRGTSGGNYEQYV.

J is TRBJ2-1 and V is TRBV5-1, with TRBD1 matching 9 bases. The V and J ends lost 2 bases and 5 bases, in that order; junction bases with no gene match: 14. The CDR3 has 18 residues. Germline CDR1 and CDR2: SGHRS and YFSETQ. The CDR3 nucleotides are TGCGCCAGCAGCTTATATCAACAGGGGGCGCAGAGTAACAATGAGCAGTTCTTC. This encodes CASSLYQQGAQSNNEQFF.

The gene calls are TRBV11-2 and TRBJ2-2; 10 bases are shared with TRBD2. The germline V gene encodes CDR1 SGHAT and CDR2 FQNNGV. The CDR3 contains 16 residues. Trimming took 5 bases from V and 4 from J; bases not matched to a gene: 7. CDR3 bases: TGTGCCAGCAGCACAAAACTAGCGGGATTCACCGGGGAGCTGTTTTTT. The encoded protein is CASSTKLAGFTGELFF.

This sequence joins TRBV5-6 and TRBJ2-3; TRBD2 agrees at 10 bases. Germline CDR1 is SGHDT and CDR2 is YYEEEE. After removal of 4 bases from V and 7 bases from J, the junction contained 15 bases not matched to a gene. The CDR3 contains 17 residues. The CDR3 sequence is CASSHDQTSGVMNTQYF. The CDR3 coding sequence is TGTGCCAGCAGCCACGACCAAACTAGCGGGGTCATGAATACGCAGTATTTT. The full variable domain, rest sourced from reference TRBV5-6 and TRBJ2-3, is DAGVTQSPTHLIKTRGQQVTLRCSPKSGHDTVSWYQQALGQGPQFIFQYYEEEERQRGNFPDRFSGHQFPNYSSELNVNALLLGDSALYLCASSHDQTSGVMNTQYFGPGTRLTVL.

The V call is TRBV6-5, the J call TRBJ2-7; 7 bases are a match to TRBD1. The CDR3 consists of 13 residues. The junction had 8 bases not matched to a gene; V was cut back by 8 bases and J by 4 bases. The V gene's germline CDR1 is MNHEY and CDR2 SVGAGI. CDR3: CASQPGQTYEQYV. The CDR3 DNA sequence: TGTGCCAGCCAACCGGGACAGACGTACGAGCAGTACGTC.

This chain uses TRBV7-6 with TRBJ2-5, with TRBD1 matching over 7 bases. CDR3 length equals 13 residues. Germline V gives CDR1 SGHVS, CDR2 FNYEAQ. Trimming removed 5 bases from V and 4 bases from J; junction bases left unmatched: 4. The CDR3: CASSRDRAETQYF. CDR3 bases: TGTGCCAGCAGCCGTGACAGGGCAGAGACCCAGTACTTC.

J is TRBJ1-1 and V is TRBV4-1; the D is unclear. This CDR3 is built from 17 residues. Germline CDR1 is MGHRA and CDR2 is YSYEKL. Trimming pared 3 bases from V and 7 bases from J, leaving 24 bases between. CDR3 in amino acids: CASSQVSPVPRYVEAFF. CDR3 nucleotides: TGCGCCAGCAGCCAGGTTTCTCCGGTTCCTAGGTATGTTGAAGCTTTCTTT.

The chain links TRBV7-2 to TRBJ1-4, with D possibly being TRBD1 (6 bases). Germline CDR1 and CDR2: SGHTA and FQGNSA. Trimming removed 5 bases from V and 0 bases from J, with 7 bases in between. CDR3 length: 14 residues. CDR3 in amino acids: CASSHRATNEKLFF. The DNA of the CDR3 is TGTGCCAGCAGCCACAGGGCAACTAATGAAAAACTGTTTTTT.

The V call is TRBV7-9, the J call TRBJ1-4; D gene unclear. Between the trimmed V and J ends, which lost 6 bases and 6 bases, there was a span of 11 bases. From germline, CDR1 is SEHNR and CDR2 FQNEAQ (reference sequence). The CDR3 runs 13 residues. The CDR3 sequence is CASRQTVHEKLFF. CDR3 DNA sequence: TGTGCCAGCAGGCAAACAGTGCATGAAAAACTGTTTTTT.

The gene calls are TRBV4-2 and TRBJ1-4; 7 nucleotides match TRBD1. In germline, CDR1 is LGHNA, CDR2 YNFKEQ. V was clipped by 3 bases and J by 3 bases; unmatched bases: 4. This CDR3 region has 15 residues. CDR3 amino acids: CASSQATGPNEKLFF. The CDR3 DNA is TGTGCCAGCAGCCAGGCGACAGGGCCTAATGAAAAACTGTTTTTT.

V gene TRBV28 combines with J gene TRBJ2-2; 11 bases match TRBD1. Germline V gives CDR1 MDHEN, CDR2 SYDVKM. The CDR3 consists of 20 residues. The V segment lost 5 bases and the J segment 4 bases; nucleotides outside the gene matches: 18. For the CDR3, the DNA is TGTGCCAGCAGTCCCCCAGGACAGGGGGCCCTATACTTGGGCACCGGGGAGCTGTTTTTT. Residues: CASSPPGQGALYLGTGELFF.

V is TRBV5-8 and J is TRBJ1-4; D remains unclear. The CDR3 length is 16 residues. The V end lost 0 bases, the J end lost 8 bases, and 17 bases lay between the germline ends. Germline V gene lookup returns CDR1 SGHTS and CDR2 YDEGEE. The CDR3 nucleotides read TGTGCCAGCAGCTTGGGCAGGCTCCCTGAGCGGGAAAAACTGTTTTTT. Its protein is CASSLGRLPEREKLFF.

The gene calls are TRBV12-3 or TRBV12-4 and TRBJ1-1, with D possibly TRBD1 on 6 matching bases. The CDR3 loop spans 13 amino acids. The V end was cut by 3 bases, the J end by 6 bases, with 11 bases between. CDR3: CASSLRGMAEAFF. For the CDR3, the DNA is TGTGCCAGCAGTTTGAGGGGGATGGCTGAAGCTTTCTTT.

This clone was seen more than once but under ten times. V gene TRBV18 combines with J gene TRBJ1-5; D unresolved. Germline CDR1 KGHSH, CDR2 LQKENI. With 3 bases removed from V and 7 bases from J, the gap between germline ends came to 10 bases. The CDR3 totals 13 residues. The CDR3 DNA is TGTGCCAGCTCACCTTCCGACAACCAGCCCCAGCATTTT. Amino acids: CASSPSDNQPQHF.

This sequence joins TRBV20-1 and TRBJ2-1; 9 nucleotides align to TRBD2. The V gene's germline CDR1 is DFQATT and CDR2 SNEGSKA (reference sequence). With V trimmed by 3 bases and J by 1 base, 7 bases remained unmatched. This CDR3 spans 16 amino acids. The CDR3 region has the DNA TGCAGTGCTAGTAAGAAGCGGGGGGCTTCCTACAATGAGCAGTTCTTC. Residues: CSASKKRGASYNEQFF.

This chain links TRBV9 with TRBJ2-1, with 11 bases matching TRBD2. Germline loops: CDR1 SGDLS, CDR2 YYNGEE. The CDR3 runs 15 residues. With 0 bases clipped from V and 10 bases from J, the junction kept 6 bases outside the gene matches. CDR3 sequence reads: CASSVDLAGGSEQFF. CDR3 sequence (DNA): TGTGCCAGCAGCGTAGACCTAGCGGGGGGTTCGGAGCAGTTCTTC.

This chain joins TRBV6-5 and TRBJ1-6, with 7 positions matching TRBD1. Germline V gene data show CDR1 as MNHEY and CDR2 as SVGAGI. This CDR3 contains 12 residues. V lost 10 bases to trimming and J lost 7 bases; unmatched junction nucleotides: 4. CDR3 in amino acids: CATVTGNSPLHF. As DNA, the CDR3 is TGTGCCACGGTGACAGGGAATTCACCCCTCCACTTT.

The genes are TRBV9 and TRBJ2-3; D unresolved. Germline assignment: CDR1 SGDLS and CDR2 YYNGEE. The CDR3 contains 12 residues. With 5 bases removed from V and 6 bases from J, the gap between germline ends came to 10 bases. The DNA for the CDR3 is TGTGCCAGCAGTGGCACCGGGGATACGCAGTATTTT. Translation: CASSGTGDTQYF.

V gene TRBV7-2 combines with J gene TRBJ2-3; TRBD2 agrees at 9 bases. The germline V gene encodes CDR1 SGHTA and CDR2 FQGNSA. The CDR3 totals 17 residues. V dropped 4 bases and J dropped 2; count of bases not matched to a gene: 10. The CDR3 nucleotides read TGTGCCAGCAGCTCAAGAGCGGGGGGATGGTTCACAGATACGCAGTATTTT. This codes for CASSSRAGGWFTDTQYF.

This clone appeared once. The V and J genes are TRBV6-4 and TRBJ2-3; maybe TRBD2 (6 bases). The CDR3 length is 15 residues. V was shortened by 0 bases and J by 2 bases, with 9 bases between the two germline ends. Per germline, CDR1 MRHNA and CDR2 SNTAGT. The CDR3 sequence is CASSDSAGSTDTQYF. The CDR3 DNA reads as TGTGCCAGCAGTGACTCTGCGGGGTCCACAGATACGCAGTATTTT.

This rearrangement joins TRBV6-5 to TRBJ1-2, with a weak D call TRBD1 (6 bases). The CDR3 loop spans 14 amino acids. CDR1 and CDR2 (germline): MNHEY, SVGAGI. V lost 6 bases, J lost 4 bases, and 15 bases lay in between. CDR3 sequence reads: CASSRPGQIYGYTF. CDR3 sequence (DNA): TGTGCCAGCAGCAGGCCCGGACAGATCTATGGCTACACCTTC.